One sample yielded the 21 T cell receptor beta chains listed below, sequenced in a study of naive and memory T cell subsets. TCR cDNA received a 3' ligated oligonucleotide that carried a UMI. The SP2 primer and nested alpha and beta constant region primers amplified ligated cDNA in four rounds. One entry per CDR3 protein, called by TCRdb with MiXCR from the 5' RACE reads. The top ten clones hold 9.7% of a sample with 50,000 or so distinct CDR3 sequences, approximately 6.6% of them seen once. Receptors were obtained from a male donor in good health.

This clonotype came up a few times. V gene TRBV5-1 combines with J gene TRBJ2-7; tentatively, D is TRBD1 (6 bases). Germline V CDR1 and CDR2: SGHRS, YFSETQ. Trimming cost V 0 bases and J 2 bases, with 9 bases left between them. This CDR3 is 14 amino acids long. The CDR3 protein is CASSLEQGTYEQYF. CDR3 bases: TGCGCCAGCAGCTTGGAACAGGGAACCTACGAGCAGTACTTC.

The CDR3 protein is CASSFWQSGNQPQHF. The CDR3, as DNA: TGTGCCAGCAGCTTTTGGCAGTCGGGCAATCAGCCCCAGCATTTT. The chain has TRBV5-6 and TRBJ1-5, with unresolved D. The CDR3 has 15 residues. CDR1 SGHDT and CDR2 YYEEEE come from the germline V gene. The V end lost 2 bases, the J end lost 2 bases, and 11 bases lay between the germline ends.

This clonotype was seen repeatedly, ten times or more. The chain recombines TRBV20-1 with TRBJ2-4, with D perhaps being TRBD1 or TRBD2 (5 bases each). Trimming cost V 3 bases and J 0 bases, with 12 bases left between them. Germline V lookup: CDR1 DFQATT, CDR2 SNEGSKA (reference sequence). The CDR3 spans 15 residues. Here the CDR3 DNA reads TGCAGTGCTAGCCCCGGGACCTTAGCCAAAAACATTCAGTACTTC. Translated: CSASPGTLAKNIQYF.

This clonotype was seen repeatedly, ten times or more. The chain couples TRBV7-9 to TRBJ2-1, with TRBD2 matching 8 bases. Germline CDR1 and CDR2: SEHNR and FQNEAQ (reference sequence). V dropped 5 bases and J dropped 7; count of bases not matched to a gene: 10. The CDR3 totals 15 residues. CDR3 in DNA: TGTGCCAGCAGCCATAGTGAAGCGGGAGTGAATGAGCAGTTCTTC. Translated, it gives CASSHSEAGVNEQFF.

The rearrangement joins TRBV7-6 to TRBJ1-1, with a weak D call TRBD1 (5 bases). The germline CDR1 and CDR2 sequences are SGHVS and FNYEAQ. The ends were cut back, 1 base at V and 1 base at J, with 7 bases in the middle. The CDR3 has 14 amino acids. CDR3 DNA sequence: TGTGCCAGCAGCTTAGGACAGACGAACACTGAAGCTTTCTTT. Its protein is CASSLGQTNTEAFF.

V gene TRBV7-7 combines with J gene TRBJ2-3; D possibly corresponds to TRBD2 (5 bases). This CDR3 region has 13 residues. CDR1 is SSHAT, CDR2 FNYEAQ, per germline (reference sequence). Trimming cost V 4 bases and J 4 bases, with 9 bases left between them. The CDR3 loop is CASSSNGADTQYF. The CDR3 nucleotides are TGTGCCAGCAGCTCTAACGGGGCAGATACGCAGTATTTT.

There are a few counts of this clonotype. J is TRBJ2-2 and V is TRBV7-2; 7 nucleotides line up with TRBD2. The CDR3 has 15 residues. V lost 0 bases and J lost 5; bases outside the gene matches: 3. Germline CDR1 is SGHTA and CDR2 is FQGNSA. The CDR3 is CASSLAVSGTGELFF. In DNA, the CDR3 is TGTGCCAGCAGCTTAGCTGTTAGCGGGACCGGGGAGCTGTTTTTT.

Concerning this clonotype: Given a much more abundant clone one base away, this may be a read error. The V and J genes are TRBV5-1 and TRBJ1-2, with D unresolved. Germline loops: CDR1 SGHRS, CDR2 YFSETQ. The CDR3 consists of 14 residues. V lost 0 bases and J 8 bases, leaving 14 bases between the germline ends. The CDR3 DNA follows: TGCGCCAGCAGCTTGGATAGCACGGGCGACGGCTACACCTTC. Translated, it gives CASSLDSTGDGYTF.

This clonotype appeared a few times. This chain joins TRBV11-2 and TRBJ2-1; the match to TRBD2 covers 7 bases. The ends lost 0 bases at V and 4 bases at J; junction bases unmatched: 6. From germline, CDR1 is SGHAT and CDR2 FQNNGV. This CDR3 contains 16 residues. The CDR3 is CASSLDGGLYYNEQFF. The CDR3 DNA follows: TGTGCCAGCAGCTTAGATGGGGGACTATATTACAATGAGCAGTTCTTC.

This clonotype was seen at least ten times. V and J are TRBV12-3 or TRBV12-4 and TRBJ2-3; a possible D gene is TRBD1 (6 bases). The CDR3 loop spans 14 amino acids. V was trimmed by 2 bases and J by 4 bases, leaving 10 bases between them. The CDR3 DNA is TGTGCCAGCAGTTTAACAGGGCAGCCAGATACGCAGTATTTT. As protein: CASSLTGQPDTQYF.

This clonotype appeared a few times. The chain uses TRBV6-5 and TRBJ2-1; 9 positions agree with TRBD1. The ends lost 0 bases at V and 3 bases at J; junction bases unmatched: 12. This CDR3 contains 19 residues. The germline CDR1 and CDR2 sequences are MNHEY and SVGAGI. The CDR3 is CASSYSPARGDRVYNEQFF. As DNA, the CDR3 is TGTGCCAGCAGTTACTCCCCGGCCCGGGGGGACAGGGTCTACAATGAGCAGTTCTTC.

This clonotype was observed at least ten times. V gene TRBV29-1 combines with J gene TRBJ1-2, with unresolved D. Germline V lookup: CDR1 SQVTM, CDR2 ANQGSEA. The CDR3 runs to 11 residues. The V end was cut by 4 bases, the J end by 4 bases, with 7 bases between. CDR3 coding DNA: TGCAGCGTTGTGCACGTCTATGGCTACACCTTC. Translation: CSVVHVYGYTF.

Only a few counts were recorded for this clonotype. The CDR3 spells CASRTGVGQPQHF. The CDR3 DNA reads as TGCGCCAGCAGAACCGGGGTGGGTCAGCCCCAGCATTTT. This chain joins TRBV5-1 and TRBJ1-5, with D uncertain. Germline lookup yields CDR1 SGHRS and CDR2 YFSETQ. The ends were cut back, 5 bases at V and 6 bases at J, with 12 bases in the middle. This CDR3 comprises 13 residues.

The DNA for the CDR3 is TGTGCCAGCAGTGAATTAGCGGGGGGGTACAATGAGCAGTTCTTC. This codes for CASSELAGGYNEQFF. V usage is TRBV6-1 and J usage is TRBJ2-1; 11 nucleotides align to TRBD2. CDR1 is MNHNS and CDR2 is SASEGT in the germline V gene. The CDR3 covers 15 residues. Germline trimming cut 2 bases from V and 4 bases from J; bases unmatched to any gene: 1.

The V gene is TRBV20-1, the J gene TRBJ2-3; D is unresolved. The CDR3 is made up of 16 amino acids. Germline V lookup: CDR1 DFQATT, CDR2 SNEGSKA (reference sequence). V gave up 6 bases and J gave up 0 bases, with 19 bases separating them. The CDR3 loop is CSAPTIDTPSTDTQYF. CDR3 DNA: TGCAGTGCCCCTACAATAGATACCCCGAGCACAGATACGCAGTATTTT.

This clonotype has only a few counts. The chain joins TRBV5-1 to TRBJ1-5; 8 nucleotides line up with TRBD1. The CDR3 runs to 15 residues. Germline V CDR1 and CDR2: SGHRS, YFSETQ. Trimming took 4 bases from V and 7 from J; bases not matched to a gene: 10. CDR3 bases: TGCGCCAGCAGCACCACAGGGGGACCAGGACAGCCCCAGCATTTT. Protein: CASSTTGGPGQPQHF.

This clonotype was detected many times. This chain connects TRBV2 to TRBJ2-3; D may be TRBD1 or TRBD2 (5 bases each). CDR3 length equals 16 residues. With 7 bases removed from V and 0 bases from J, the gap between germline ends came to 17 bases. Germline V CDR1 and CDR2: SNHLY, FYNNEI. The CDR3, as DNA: TGTGCCAGCATTGCCCCCGGGACGGCTAGCACAGATACGCAGTATTTT. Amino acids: CASIAPGTASTDTQYF.

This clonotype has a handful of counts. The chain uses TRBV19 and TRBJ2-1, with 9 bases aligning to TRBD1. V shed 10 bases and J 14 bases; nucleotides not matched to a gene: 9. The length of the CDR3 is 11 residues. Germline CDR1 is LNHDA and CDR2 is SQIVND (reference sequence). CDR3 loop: CATGTGPSKFF. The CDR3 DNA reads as TGTGCCACCGGGACAGGGCCTAGTAAGTTCTTC.

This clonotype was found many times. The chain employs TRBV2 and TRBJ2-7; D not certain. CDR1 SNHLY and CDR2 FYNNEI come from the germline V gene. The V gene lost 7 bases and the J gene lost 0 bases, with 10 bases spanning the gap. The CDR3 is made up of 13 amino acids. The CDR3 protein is CASNPDGSYEQYF. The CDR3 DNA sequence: TGTGCCAGCAACCCGGACGGCTCCTACGAGCAGTACTTC.

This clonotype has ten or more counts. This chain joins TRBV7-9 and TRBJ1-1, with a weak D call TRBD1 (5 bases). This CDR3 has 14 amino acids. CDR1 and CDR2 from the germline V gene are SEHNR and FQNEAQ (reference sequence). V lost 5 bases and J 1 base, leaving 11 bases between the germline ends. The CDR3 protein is CASSTRQGNTEAFF. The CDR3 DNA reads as TGTGCCAGCAGCACTAGGCAGGGGAACACTGAAGCTTTCTTT. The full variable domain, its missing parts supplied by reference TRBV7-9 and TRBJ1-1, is DTGVSQNPRHKITKRGQNVTFRCDPISEHNRLYWYRQTLGQGPEFLTYFQNEAQLEKSRLLSDRFSAERPKGSFSTLEIQRTEQGDSAMYLCASSTRQGNTEAFFGQGTRLTVV.

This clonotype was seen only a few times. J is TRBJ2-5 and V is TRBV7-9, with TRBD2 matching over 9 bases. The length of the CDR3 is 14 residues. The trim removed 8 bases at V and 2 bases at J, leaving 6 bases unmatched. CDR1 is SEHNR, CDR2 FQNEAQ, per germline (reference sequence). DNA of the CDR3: TGTGCCAGCCGCCCGGCGGGAGGGCAAGAGACCCAGTACTTC. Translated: CASRPAGGQETQYF.